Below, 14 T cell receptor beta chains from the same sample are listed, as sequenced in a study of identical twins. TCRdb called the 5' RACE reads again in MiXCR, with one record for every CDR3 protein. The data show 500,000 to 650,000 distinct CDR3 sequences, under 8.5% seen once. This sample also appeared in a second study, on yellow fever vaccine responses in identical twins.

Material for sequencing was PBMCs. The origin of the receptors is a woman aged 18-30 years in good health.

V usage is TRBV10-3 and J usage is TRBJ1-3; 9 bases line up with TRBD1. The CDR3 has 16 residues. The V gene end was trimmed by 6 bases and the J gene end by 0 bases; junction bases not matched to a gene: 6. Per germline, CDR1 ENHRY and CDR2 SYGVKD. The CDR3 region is CAISSGQGSSGNTIYF. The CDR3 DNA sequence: TGTGCCATCAGCTCGGGACAGGGTTCCTCTGGAAACACCATATATTTT.

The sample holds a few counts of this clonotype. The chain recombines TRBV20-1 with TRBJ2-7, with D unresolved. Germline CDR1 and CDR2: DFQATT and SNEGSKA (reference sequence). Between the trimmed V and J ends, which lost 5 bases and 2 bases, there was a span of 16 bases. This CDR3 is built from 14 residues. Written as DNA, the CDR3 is TGCAGTGCTTATCCCGGACCCACCACCTACGAGCAGTACGTC. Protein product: CSAYPGPTTYEQYV.

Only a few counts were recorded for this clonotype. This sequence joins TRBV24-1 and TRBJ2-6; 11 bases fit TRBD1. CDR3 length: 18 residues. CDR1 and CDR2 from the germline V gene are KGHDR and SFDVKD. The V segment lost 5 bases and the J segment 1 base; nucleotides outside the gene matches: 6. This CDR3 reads CATSGRTGGDSGANVLTF. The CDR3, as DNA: TGTGCCACCAGTGGTAGGACAGGGGGCGATTCTGGGGCCAACGTCCTGACTTTC.

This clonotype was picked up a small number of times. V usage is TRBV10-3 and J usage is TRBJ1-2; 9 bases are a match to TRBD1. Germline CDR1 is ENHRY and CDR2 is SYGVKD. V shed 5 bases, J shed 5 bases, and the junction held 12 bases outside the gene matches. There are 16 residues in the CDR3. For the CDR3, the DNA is TGTGCCATCAGTCCCCCCGGGACAGGGCGCGAATATGGCTACACCTTC. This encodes CAISPPGTGREYGYTF.

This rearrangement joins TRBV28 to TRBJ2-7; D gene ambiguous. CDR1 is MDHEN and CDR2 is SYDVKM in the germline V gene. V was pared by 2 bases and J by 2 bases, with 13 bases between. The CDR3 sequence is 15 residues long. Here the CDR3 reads CASSLIADDAYEQYF. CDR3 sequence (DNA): TGTGCCAGCAGTTTAATAGCAGACGATGCCTACGAGCAGTACTTC.

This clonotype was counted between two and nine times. This chain's CDR3 is CASSPGGGRRGYEQYF. CDR3 bases: TGCGCCAGCAGCCCTGGGGGGGGAAGGCGAGGCTACGAGCAGTACTTC. The V and J genes are TRBV5-1 and TRBJ2-7; TRBD2 aligns across 7 bases. Unmatched junction bases numbered 13, after V lost 4 bases and J lost 3 bases. This CDR3 spans 16 amino acids. The germline V gene has CDR1 SGHRS and CDR2 YFSETQ.

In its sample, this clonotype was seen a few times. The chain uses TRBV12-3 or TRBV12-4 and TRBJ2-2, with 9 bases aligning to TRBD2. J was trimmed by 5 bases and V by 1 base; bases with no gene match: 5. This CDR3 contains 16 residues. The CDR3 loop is CASSLVIAGGTGELFF. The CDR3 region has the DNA TGTGCCAGCAGTTTAGTCATCGCGGGGGGGACCGGGGAGCTGTTTTTT.

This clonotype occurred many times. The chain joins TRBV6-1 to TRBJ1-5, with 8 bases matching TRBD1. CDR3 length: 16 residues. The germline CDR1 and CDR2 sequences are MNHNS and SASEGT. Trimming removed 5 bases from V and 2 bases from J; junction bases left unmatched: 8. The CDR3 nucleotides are TGTGCCAGCAGTCCCCGGACAGGGAGACGCAATCAGCCCCAGCATTTT. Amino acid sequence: CASSPRTGRRNQPQHF.

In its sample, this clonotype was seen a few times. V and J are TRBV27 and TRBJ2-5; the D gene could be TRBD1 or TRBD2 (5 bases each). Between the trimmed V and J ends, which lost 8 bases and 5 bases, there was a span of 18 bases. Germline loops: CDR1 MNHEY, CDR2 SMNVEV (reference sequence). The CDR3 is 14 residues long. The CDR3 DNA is TGTGCCAGCCGGGGACGGACGGTCCTCGAGACCCAGTACTTC. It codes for CASRGRTVLETQYF.

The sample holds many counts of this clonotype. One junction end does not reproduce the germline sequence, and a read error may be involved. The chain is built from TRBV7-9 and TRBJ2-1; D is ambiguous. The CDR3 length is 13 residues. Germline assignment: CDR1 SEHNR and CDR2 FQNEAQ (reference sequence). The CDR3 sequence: CASSLVSYNEQFF. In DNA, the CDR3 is TGCGCCAGCAGCTTGGTCTCCTACAATGAGCAGTTCTTC.

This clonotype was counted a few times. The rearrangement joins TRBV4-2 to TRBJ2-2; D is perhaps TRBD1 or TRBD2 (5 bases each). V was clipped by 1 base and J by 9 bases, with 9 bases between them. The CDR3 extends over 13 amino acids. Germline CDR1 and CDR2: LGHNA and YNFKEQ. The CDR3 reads CASSQGGARELFF. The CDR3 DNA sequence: TGTGCCAGCAGCCAAGGAGGGGCCCGGGAGCTGTTTTTT.

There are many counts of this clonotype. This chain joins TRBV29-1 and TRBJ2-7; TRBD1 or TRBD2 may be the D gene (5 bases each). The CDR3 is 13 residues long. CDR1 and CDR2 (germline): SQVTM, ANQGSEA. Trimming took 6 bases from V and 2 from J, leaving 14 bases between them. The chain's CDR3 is CSVVWGNTYEQYF. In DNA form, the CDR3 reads TGCAGCGTGGTATGGGGGAACACCTACGAGCAGTACTTC.

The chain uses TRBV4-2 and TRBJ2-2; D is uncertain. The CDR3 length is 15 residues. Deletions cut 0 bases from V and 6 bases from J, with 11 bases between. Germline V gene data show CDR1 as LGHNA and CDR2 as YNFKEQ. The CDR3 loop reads CASSQEPFGPGELFF. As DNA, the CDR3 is TGTGCCAGCAGCCAAGAACCTTTCGGTCCCGGGGAGCTGTTTTTT.

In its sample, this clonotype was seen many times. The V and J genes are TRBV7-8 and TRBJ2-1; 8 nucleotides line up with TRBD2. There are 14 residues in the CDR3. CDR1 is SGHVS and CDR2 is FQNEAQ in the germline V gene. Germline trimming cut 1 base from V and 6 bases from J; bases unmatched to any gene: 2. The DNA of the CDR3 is TGTGCCAGCAGCTTAGTGGGACTAGGCAATGAGCAGTTCTTC. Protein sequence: CASSLVGLGNEQFF.